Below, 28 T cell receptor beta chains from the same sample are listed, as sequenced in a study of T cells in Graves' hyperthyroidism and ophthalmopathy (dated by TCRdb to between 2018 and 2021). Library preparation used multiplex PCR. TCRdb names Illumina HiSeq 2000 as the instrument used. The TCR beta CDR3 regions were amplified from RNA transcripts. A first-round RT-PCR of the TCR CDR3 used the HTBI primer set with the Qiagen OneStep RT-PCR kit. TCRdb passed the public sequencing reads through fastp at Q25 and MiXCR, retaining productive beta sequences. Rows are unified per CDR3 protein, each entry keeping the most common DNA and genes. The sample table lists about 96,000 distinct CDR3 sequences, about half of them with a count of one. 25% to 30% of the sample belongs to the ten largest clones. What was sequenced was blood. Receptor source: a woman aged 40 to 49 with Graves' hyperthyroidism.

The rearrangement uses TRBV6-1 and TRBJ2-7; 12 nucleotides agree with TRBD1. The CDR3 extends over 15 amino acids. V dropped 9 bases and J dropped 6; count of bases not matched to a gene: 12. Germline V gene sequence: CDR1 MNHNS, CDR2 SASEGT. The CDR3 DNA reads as TGTGCCAGTAGACTTGCCGGGACAGGGGGCTCCGAGCAGTACTTC. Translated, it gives CASRLAGTGGSEQYF.

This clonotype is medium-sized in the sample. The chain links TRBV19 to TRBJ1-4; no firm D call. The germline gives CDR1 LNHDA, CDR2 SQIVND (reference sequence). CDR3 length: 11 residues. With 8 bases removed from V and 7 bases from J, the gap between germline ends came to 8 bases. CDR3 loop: CASGRLEKLFF. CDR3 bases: TGTGCCAGTGGTCGACTTGAAAAACTGTTTTTT. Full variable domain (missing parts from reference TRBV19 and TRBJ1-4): DGGITQSPKYLFRKEGQNVTLSCEQNLNHDAMYWYRQDPGQGLRLIYYSQIVNDFQKGDIAEGYSVSREKKESFPLTVTSAQKNPTAFYLCASGRLEKLFFGSGTQLSVL.

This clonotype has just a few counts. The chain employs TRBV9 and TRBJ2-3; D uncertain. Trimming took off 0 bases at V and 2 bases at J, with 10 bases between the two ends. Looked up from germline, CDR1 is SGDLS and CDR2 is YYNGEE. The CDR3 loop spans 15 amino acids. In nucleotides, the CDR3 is TGTGCCAGCAGCGTAGGGCGGCAGAACACAGATACGCAGTATTTT. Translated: CASSVGRQNTDTQYF.

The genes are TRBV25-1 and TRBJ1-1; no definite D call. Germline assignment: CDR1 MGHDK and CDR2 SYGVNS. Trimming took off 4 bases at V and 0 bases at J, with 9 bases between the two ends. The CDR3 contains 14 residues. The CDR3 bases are TGTGCCAGCAGTGCCCGGGAGATGAACACTGAAGCTTTCTTT. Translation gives CASSAREMNTEAFF.

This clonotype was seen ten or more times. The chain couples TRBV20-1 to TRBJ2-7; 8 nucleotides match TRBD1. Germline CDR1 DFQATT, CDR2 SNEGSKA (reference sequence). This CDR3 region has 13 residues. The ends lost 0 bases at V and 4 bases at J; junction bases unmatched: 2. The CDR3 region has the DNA TGCAGTGCTAGAGATCGACAGGGGTACGAGCAGTACTTC. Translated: CSARDRQGYEQYF.

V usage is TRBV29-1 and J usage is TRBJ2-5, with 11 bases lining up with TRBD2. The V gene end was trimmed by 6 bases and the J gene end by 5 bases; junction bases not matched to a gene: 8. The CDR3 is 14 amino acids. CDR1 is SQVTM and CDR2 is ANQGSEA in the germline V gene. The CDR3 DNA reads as TGCAGCGTCGTTAGCGGGAGGGCCCTGGAGACCCAGTACTTC. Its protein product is CSVVSGRALETQYF.

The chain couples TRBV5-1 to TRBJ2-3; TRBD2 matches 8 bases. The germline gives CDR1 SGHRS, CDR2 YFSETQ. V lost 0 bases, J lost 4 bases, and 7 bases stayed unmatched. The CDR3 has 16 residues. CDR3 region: CASSLELGLGPDTQYF. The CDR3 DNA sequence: TGCGCCAGCAGCTTGGAATTGGGACTAGGCCCAGATACGCAGTATTTT.

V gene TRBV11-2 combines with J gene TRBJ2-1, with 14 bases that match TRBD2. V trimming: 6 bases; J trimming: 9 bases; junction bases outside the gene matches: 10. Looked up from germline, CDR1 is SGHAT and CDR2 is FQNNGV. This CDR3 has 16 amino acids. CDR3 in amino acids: CASSPRLAGGPGEQFF. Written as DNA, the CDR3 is TGTGCCAGCAGTCCTCGACTAGCGGGAGGGCCTGGTGAGCAGTTCTTC.

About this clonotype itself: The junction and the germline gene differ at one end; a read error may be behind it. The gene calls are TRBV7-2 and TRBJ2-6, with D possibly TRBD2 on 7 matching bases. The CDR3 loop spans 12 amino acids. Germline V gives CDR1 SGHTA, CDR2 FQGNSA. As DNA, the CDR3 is TGTGCCAGCAGCTTAGAGCGGGACACTGAAGCTTTC. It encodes CASSLERDTEAF.

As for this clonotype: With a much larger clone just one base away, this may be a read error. CDR3 sequence (DNA): TGTGCCAGCAGCGTAGGGGGGGCCAACACTGAAGCTCTCTTT. Protein sequence: CASSVGGANTEALF. The genes are TRBV7-2 and TRBJ1-1; possible D gene TRBD1, 6 bases. Germline V gene data show CDR1 as SGHTA and CDR2 as FQGNSA. This CDR3 has 14 amino acids. Full variable domain (remainder filled in from reference TRBV7-2 and TRBJ1-1): GAGVSQSPSNKVTEKGKDVELRCDPISGHTALYWYRQSLGQGLEFLIYFQGNSAPDKSGLPSDRFSAERTGGSVSTLTIQRTQQEDSAVYLCASSVGGANTEALFGQGTRLTVV.

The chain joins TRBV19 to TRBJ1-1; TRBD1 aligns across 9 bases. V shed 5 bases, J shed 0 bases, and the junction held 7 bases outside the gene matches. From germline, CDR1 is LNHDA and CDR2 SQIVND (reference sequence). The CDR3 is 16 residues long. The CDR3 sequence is CASSPGQGTLNTEAFF. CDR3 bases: TGTGCCAGTAGTCCGGGACAGGGCACCTTGAACACTGAAGCTTTCTTT.

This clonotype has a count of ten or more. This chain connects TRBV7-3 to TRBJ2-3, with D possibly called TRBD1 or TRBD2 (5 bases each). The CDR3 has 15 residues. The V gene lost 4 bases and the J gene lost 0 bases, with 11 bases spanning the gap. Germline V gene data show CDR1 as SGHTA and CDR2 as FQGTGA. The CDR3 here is CASSSTAASTDTQYF. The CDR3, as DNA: TGTGCCAGCAGCTCGACAGCGGCTAGCACAGATACGCAGTATTTT.

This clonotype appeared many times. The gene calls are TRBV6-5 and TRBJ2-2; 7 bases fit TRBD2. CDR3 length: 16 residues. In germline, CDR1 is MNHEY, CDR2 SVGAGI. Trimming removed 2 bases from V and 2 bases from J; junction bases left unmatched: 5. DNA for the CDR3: TGTGCCAGCAGTTACGGGGGAGCGGGAAACACCGGGGAGCTGTTTTTT. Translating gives CASSYGGAGNTGELFF.

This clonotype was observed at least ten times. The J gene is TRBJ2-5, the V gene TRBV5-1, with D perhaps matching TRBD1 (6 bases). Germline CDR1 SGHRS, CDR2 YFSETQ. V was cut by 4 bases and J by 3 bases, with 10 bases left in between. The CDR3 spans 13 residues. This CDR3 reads CASSTYREETQYF. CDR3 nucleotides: TGCGCCAGCAGCACTTACAGGGAAGAGACCCAGTACTTC.

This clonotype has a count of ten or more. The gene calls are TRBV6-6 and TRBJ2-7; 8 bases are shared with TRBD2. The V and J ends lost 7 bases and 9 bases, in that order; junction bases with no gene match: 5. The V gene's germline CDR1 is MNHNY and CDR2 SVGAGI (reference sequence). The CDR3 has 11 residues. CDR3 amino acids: CASTGGAGQYF. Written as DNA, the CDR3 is TGTGCCAGCACCGGGGGGGCCGGGCAGTACTTC.

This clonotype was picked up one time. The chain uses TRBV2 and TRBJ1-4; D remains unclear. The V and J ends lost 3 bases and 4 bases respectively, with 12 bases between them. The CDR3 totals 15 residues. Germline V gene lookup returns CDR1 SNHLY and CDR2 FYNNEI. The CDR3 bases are TGTGCCAGCAGTGACTCCCGGGGAATTAATGAAAAACTGTTTTTT. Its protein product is CASSDSRGINEKLFF.

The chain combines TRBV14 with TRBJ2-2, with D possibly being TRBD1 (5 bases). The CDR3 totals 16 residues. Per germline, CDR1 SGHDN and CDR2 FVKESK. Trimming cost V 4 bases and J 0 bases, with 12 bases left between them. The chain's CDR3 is CASSRTGESNTGELFF. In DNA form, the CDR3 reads TGTGCCAGCAGCCGCACAGGCGAATCGAACACCGGGGAGCTGTTTTTT.

The CDR3 protein is CASSWEVNTEAFF. The CDR3 nucleotides are TGTGCCAGCAGTTGGGAGGTGAACACTGAAGCTTTCTTT. The chain couples TRBV2 to TRBJ1-1; D is unclear. Germline CDR1 and CDR2: SNHLY and FYNNEI. V was shortened by 5 bases and J by 0 bases, with 7 bases between the two germline ends. The CDR3 is 13 residues long.

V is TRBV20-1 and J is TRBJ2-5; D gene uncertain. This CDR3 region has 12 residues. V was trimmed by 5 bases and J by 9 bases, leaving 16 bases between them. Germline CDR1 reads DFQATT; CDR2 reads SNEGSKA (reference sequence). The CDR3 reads CSAADGNQPQYF. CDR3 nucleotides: TGCAGTGCTGCGGATGGCAATCAGCCCCAGTACTTC.

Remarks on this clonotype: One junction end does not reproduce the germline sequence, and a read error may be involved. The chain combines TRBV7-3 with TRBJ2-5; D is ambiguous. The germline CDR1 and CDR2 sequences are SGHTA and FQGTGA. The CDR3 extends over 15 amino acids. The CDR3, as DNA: TGTGCCGGCAGCTTGGCCCCCAGCTCTCAAGAGACCCAGTACTTC. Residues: CAGSLAPSSQETQYF.

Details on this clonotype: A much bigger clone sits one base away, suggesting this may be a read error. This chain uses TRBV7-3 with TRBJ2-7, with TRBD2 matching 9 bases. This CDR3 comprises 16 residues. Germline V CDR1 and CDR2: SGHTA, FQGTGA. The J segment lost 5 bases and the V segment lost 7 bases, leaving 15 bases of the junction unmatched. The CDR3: CASIRDSGSGDHEQYF. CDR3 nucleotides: TGTGCCAGCATAAGGGATAGCGGGAGCGGAGACCACGAGCAGTACTTC.

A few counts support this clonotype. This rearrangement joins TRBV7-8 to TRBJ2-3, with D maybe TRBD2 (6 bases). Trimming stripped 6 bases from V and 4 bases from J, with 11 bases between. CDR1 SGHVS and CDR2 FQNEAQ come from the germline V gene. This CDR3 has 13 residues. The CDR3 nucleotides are TGTGCCAGCAGGAGGGAGGCCCCAGATACGCAGTATTTT. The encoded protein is CASRREAPDTQYF.

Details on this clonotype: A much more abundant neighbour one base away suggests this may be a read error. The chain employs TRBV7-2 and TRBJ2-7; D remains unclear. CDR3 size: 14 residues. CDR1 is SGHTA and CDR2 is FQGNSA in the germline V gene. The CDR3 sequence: CASSPPGLSCEQYF. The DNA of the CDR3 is TGTGCCAGCAGCCCGCCCGGGTTATCCTGCGAGCAGTACTTC.

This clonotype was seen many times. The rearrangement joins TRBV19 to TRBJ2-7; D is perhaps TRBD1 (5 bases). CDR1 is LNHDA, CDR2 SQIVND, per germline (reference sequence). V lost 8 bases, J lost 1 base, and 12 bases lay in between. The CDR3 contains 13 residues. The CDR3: CASAQTASYEQYF. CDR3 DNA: TGTGCCAGTGCACAGACAGCGTCCTACGAGCAGTACTTC.

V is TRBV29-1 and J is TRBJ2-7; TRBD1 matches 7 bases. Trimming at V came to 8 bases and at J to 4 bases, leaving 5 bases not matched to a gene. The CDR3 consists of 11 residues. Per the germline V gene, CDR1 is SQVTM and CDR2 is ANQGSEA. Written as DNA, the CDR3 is TGCAGCTTTACAGGGGCTTACGAGCAGTACTTC. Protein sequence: CSFTGAYEQYF.

In DNA, the CDR3 is TGTGCCAGCAGCGTAGGAGGGTGGGTAGCAGATACGCAGTATTTT. Residues: CASSVGGWVADTQYF. The V gene is TRBV9, the J gene TRBJ2-3; D is perhaps TRBD2 (5 bases). Germline CDR1 is SGDLS and CDR2 is YYNGEE. The CDR3 spans 15 residues. Trimming stripped 0 bases from V and 4 bases from J, with 12 bases between.

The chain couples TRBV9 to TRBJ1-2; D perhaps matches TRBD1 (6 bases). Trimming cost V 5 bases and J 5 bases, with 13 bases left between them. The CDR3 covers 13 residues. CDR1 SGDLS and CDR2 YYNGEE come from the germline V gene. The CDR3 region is CASSSGTIYGYTF. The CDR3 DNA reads TGTGCCAGCAGTTCCGGGACAATTTATGGCTACACCTTC. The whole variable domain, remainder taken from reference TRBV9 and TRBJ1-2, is DSGVTQTPKHLITATGQRVTLRCSPRSGDLSVYWYQQSLDQGLQFLIQYYNGEERAKGNILERFSAQQFPDLHSELNLSSLELGDSALYFCASSSGTIYGYTFGSGTRLTVV.

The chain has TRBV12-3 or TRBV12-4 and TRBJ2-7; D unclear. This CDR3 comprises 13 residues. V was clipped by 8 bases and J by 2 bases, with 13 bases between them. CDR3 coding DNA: TGTGCCAGCGGCCAAAGGCGTACCTACGAGCAGTACTTC. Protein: CASGQRRTYEQYF.